The text below deals with one T cell receptor (beta chain). Its matching antigen is unknown. The sample holds other DNA sequences that translate to the same CDR3. Terminally differentiated effector memory CD45RA+ cells were excluded by CCR7 positive selection of CD45RO-negative cells. The CDR3 totals 14 residues. CDR1 and CDR2 (germline): SGDLS, YYNGEE. Trimming took 0 bases from V and 4 from J, leaving 8 bases between them. The data stem from a study of shared clonotypes between healthy human individuals. Broader study findings: The study sampled only blood, and tissue repertoires likely differ. Naive CD4 clonotypes overlapped across several donors at roughly 5.1%.

Some clones are missing from TCRdb's copy, which holds only in-frame ones; the method was immunoSEQ multiplex PCR. Altogether around 1.9 million clones are present, under 95% being singletons, with the ten largest covering more than 1.5%. Sequencing was performed on naive CD8+ T cells from PBMCs. This sequence joins TRBV9 and TRBJ2-1, with D unclear. The clonotype originates from a man aged 18 to 29 in good health. Some clones in this sample may be carry-over from other donors' samples. The CDR3 protein is CASSVDSPYNEQFF. The CDR3 coding sequence is TGTGCCAGCAGCGTAGATTCCCCTTACAATGAGCAGTTCTTC. The whole variable domain, filled in from reference TRBV9 and TRBJ2-1, reads DSGVTQTPKHLITATGQRVTLRCSPRSGDLSVYWYQQSLDQGLQFLIQYYNGEERAKGNILERFSAQQFPDLHSELNLSSLELGDSALYFCASSVDSPYNEQFFGPGTRLTVL.